This T cell receptor (beta chain) derives from a study of blood T cell repertoires in COVID-19. Study context: The United States, Italy and Spain provided the acute and convalescent COVID-19 samples. T cells, B-cell-depleted T cells, or PBMCs provided the cDNA or gDNA that served as material.

In the original processing: Reference gene primers were amplified, and this amplification served to estimate nucleated cell counts. The assay was immunoSEQ multiplex PCR, and TCRdb's table has in-frame clones only and misses some. V and J calls and clone size are as listed in that table; D and trimming were resolved from the DNA. Altogether 130,000 to 150,000 clones are present, roughly 86% being singletons, with the ten largest covering approximately 2.5%. V gave up 4 bases and J gave up 4 bases, with 14 bases separating them. The germline V gene encodes CDR1 SNHLY and CDR2 FYNNEI. The CDR3 is 15 amino acids.

The specimen sequenced was peripheral blood. V usage is TRBV2 and J usage is TRBJ2-1; possibly TRBD1 for D (5 bases). This receptor was identified in a human donor in a cohort sampled during active COVID-19. CDR3 DNA: TGTGCCAGCAGTGGGGGCTACCTAGGGTACAATGAGCAGTTCTTC. This sequence encodes CASSGGYLGYNEQFF.